These 32 T cell receptor beta chains originate from one sample sequenced in a study of cytomegalovirus exposure and HLA in healthy donors. 13 Jbeta primers and 60 Vbeta primers were used for the PCR. Sequencing used immunoSEQ multiplex PCR; TCRdb keeps in-frame clones, though not all of them. Among some 110,000 clones listed, 79% were seen once. The sample taken for sequencing was PBMCs. The origin of the receptors is a young man in good health and CMV-seropositive.

The chain combines TRBV27 with TRBJ1-2, with TRBD1 identical over 9 bases. This CDR3 has 18 amino acids. Germline CDR1 reads MNHEY; CDR2 reads SMNVEV (reference sequence). The V segment lost 2 bases and the J segment 5 bases; nucleotides outside the gene matches: 15. The CDR3 DNA reads TGTGCCAGCAGTTTACGGACAGGGGCCCTGTCTTCCTTATATGGCTACACCTTC. Its protein is CASSLRTGALSSLYGYTF.

On this clone: At one end, the junction sequence differs from germline, possibly due to a read error. The chain is built from TRBV19 and TRBJ2-6, with a weak D call TRBD1 (5 bases). The germline V gene encodes CDR1 LNHDA and CDR2 SQIVND (reference sequence). The CDR3 length is 14 residues. The CDR3 DNA sequence: TGTGCCAGTTCAAGGGGTCCTGGGGCCAACGGCCTGACTTTC. Protein: CASSRGPGANGLTF.

This rearrangement joins TRBV10-1 to TRBJ2-1, with 16 bases that match TRBD2. V lost 3 bases to trimming and J lost 4 bases; unmatched junction nucleotides: 9. Germline V gene data show CDR1 as WNHNN and CDR2 as SYGVQD (reference sequence). The CDR3 has 19 residues. The CDR3 DNA reads as TGCGCCAGCAGTGAATCCGGGACTAGCGGGAGGGCCTGGTACAATGAGCAGTTCTTC. Its protein product is CASSESGTSGRAWYNEQFF.

This clone was counted a single time. Other nucleotide sequences from this sample produce the same CDR3. The chain uses TRBV28 and TRBJ2-7, with a tentative D call TRBD2 (5 bases). The CDR3 loop spans 16 amino acids. Trimming took off 5 bases at V and 1 base at J, with 18 bases between the two ends. Germline V gene data show CDR1 as MDHEN and CDR2 as SYDVKM. CDR3 residues: CASSPRRRRSSYEQYF. CDR3 nucleotides: TGTGCCAGCAGTCCCCGGAGGCGGAGGAGTTCCTACGAGCAGTACTTC.

This clone has a handful of counts. The rearrangement joins TRBV5-6 to TRBJ2-7, with 8 bases identical to TRBD1. Germline V gives CDR1 SGHDT, CDR2 YYEEEE. There are 16 residues in the CDR3. Trimming cost V 4 bases and J 9 bases; bases outside gene matches: 18. This CDR3 reads CASSALDREQNRGQYF. The CDR3 nucleotides read TGTGCCAGCAGCGCCTTGGACAGGGAGCAGAATAGGGGGCAGTACTTC.

The chain recombines TRBV28 with TRBJ2-3; D perhaps matches TRBD2 (5 bases). Germline V CDR1 and CDR2: MDHEN, SYDVKM. Between the trimmed V and J ends, which lost 5 bases and 0 bases, there was a span of 15 bases. The CDR3 length is 16 residues. The CDR3: CASSPRTGKSTDTQYF. In DNA form, the CDR3 reads TGTGCCAGCAGTCCGCGGACGGGAAAAAGCACAGATACGCAGTATTTT.

The V gene is TRBV10-3, the J gene TRBJ1-2, with 7 bases matching TRBD1. V trimming: 6 bases; J trimming: 1 base; junction bases outside the gene matches: 2. The germline CDR1 and CDR2 sequences are ENHRY and SYGVKD. The CDR3 has 13 amino acids. The CDR3 DNA sequence: TGTGCCATCAGCCGGGACAGTAACTATGGCTACACCTTC. Translating gives CAISRDSNYGYTF.

The rearrangement links TRBV19 to TRBJ2-7; TRBD1 is a possible D gene (6 bases). Trimming took 0 bases from V and 3 from J, leaving 9 bases between them. Germline V CDR1 and CDR2: LNHDA, SQIVND (reference sequence). The CDR3 sequence is 14 residues long. CDR3 nucleotide sequence: TGTGCCAGTAGTATAGACAGGGGTAGCTACGAGCAGTACTTC. The encoded protein is CASSIDRGSYEQYF.

The V call is TRBV6-4, the J call TRBJ2-4; D perhaps matches TRBD1 (6 bases). Trimming removed 5 bases at V and 12 bases at J, with 14 bases between. CDR3 length equals 12 residues. CDR1 MRHNA and CDR2 SNTAGT come from the germline V gene. Written as DNA, the CDR3 is TGTGCCAGCAGTTCCTCTGGGGGCAGTCAGTACTTC. Protein product: CASSSSGGSQYF.

This chain joins TRBV7-2 and TRBJ2-1; 7 bases are a match to TRBD1. Germline CDR1 reads SGHTA; CDR2 reads FQGNSA. The ends lost 1 base at V and 4 bases at J; junction bases unmatched: 7. The CDR3 has 16 amino acids. CDR3 nucleotides: TGTGCCAGCAGCTTAGTATGGACAGGACCTTACAATGAGCAGTTCTTC. Its protein product is CASSLVWTGPYNEQFF.

This clone has more than one count but fewer than ten. The junction departs from the called germline gene at one end, perhaps through a read error. This chain uses TRBV11-2 with TRBJ2-5; 8 nucleotides match TRBD2. This CDR3 spans 16 amino acids. Germline V CDR1 and CDR2: SGHAT, FQNNGV. The DNA of the CDR3 is TGTGCAAGCAGGCGGGCGGGAGGCAAAAAGCAAGAGACCCAGTACTTC. This gives the protein CASRRAGGKKQETQYF.

V is TRBV5-1 and J is TRBJ2-5, with D maybe TRBD1 (6 bases). V shed 4 bases and J shed 4 bases, with 17 bases lying between them. The CDR3 length is 15 residues. Looked up from germline, CDR1 is SGHRS and CDR2 is YFSETQ. The DNA of the CDR3 is TGCGCCAGCAGCCCGGGACACACCGACGGAGAGACCCAGTACTTC. The encoded protein is CASSPGHTDGETQYF.

The chain uses TRBV27 and TRBJ2-2; 14 bases line up with TRBD2. Trimming took 5 bases from V and 6 from J; bases not matched to a gene: 8. CDR3 size: 17 residues. The V gene's germline CDR1 is MNHEY and CDR2 SMNVEV (reference sequence). The CDR3 DNA is TGTGCCAGCAGTGCAGGGACTAGCGGGAGTGCTGCCGGGGAGCTGTTTTTT. Its translation: CASSAGTSGSAAGELFF.

The chain is built from TRBV10-3 and TRBJ2-3; 9 nucleotides agree with TRBD1. The CDR3 sequence is 14 residues long. Per the germline V gene, CDR1 is ENHRY and CDR2 is SYGVKD. The V gene end was trimmed by 6 bases and the J gene end by 3 bases; junction bases not matched to a gene: 4. The CDR3 protein is CAISRTGETDTQYF. The CDR3, as DNA: TGTGCCATCAGCCGGACAGGGGAAACAGATACGCAGTATTTT.

The CDR3 here is CASSLGLIRNTEAFF. The DNA of the CDR3 is TGTGCCAGCAGCTTGGGCCTGATCAGAAACACTGAAGCTTTCTTT. This chain links TRBV5-6 with TRBJ1-1, with D unclear. The CDR3 is made up of 15 amino acids. V lost 0 bases, J lost 2 bases, and 11 bases lay in between. CDR1 and CDR2 (germline): SGHDT, YYEEEE.

The chain is built from TRBV19 and TRBJ1-4; the match to TRBD1 covers 9 bases. The CDR3 consists of 15 residues. CDR1 LNHDA and CDR2 SQIVND come from the germline V gene (reference sequence). The trim removed 6 bases at V and 0 bases at J, leaving 2 bases unmatched. The CDR3 spells CASSDRGTTNEKLFF. The CDR3 nucleotides read TGTGCCAGTAGCGACAGGGGGACAACTAATGAAAAACTGTTTTTT. Full variable domain (remainder filled in from reference TRBV19 and TRBJ1-4): DGGITQSPKYLFRKEGQNVTLSCEQNLNHDAMYWYRQDPGQGLRLIYYSQIVNDFQKGDIAEGYSVSREKKESFPLTVTSAQKNPTAFYLCASSDRGTTNEKLFFGSGTQLSVL.

The V call is TRBV18, the J call TRBJ2-3; D perhaps matches TRBD1 (6 bases). The CDR3 extends over 17 amino acids. Germline CDR1 is KGHSH and CDR2 is LQKENI. The V end was cut by 4 bases, the J end by 0 bases, with 17 bases between. CDR3 DNA: TGTGCCAGCTCACTGAGCATATGGGGGCTTAGCACAGATACGCAGTATTTT. Translated, it gives CASSLSIWGLSTDTQYF.

This clone came up once. The chain employs TRBV27 and TRBJ2-2, with 11 bases matching TRBD1. This CDR3 spans 16 amino acids. From germline, CDR1 is MNHEY and CDR2 SMNVEV (reference sequence). With 4 bases clipped from V and 5 bases from J, the junction kept 6 bases outside the gene matches. CDR3 nucleotide sequence: TGTGCCAGCAGTTCTGAGGACAGGGGGCGGACCGGGGAGCTGTTTTTT. This translates into CASSSEDRGRTGELFF.

The gene calls are TRBV5-6 and TRBJ1-5; 9 nucleotides match TRBD1. CDR3 size: 14 residues. The germline V gene encodes CDR1 SGHDT and CDR2 YYEEEE. Losses at the gene ends were 4 bases for V and 4 bases for J; bases not matched to a gene: 3. CDR3 sequence reads: CASSLGTGNQPQHF. Written as DNA, the CDR3 is TGTGCCAGCAGCCTGGGGACAGGGAATCAGCCCCAGCATTTT. The full variable domain, rest sourced from reference TRBV5-6 and TRBJ1-5, is DAGVTQSPTHLIKTRGQQVTLRCSPKSGHDTVSWYQQALGQGPQFIFQYYEEEERQRGNFPDRFSGHQFPNYSSELNVNALLLGDSALYLCASSLGTGNQPQHFGDGTRLSIL.

The rearrangement links TRBV19 to TRBJ2-3, with 10 bases aligning to TRBD2. The CDR3 is 15 residues long. Germline V gene lookup returns CDR1 LNHDA and CDR2 SQIVND (reference sequence). Losses at the gene ends were 8 bases for V and 3 bases for J; bases not matched to a gene: 8. The CDR3 coding sequence is TGTGCCAGTGGCAGCGGGAGGGCCGGAACAGATACGCAGTATTTT. It encodes CASGSGRAGTDTQYF.

The chain couples TRBV9 to TRBJ2-5; TRBD2 is a possible D gene (6 bases). The closer fit of TRBJ2-7 to the DNA end suggests the J call may be wrong. The germline V gene encodes CDR1 SGDLS and CDR2 YYNGEE. The CDR3 is 16 amino acids. DNA of the CDR3: TGTGCCAGCAGCGTTGGAGTGGGGACTGAAACCTACGAGCAGTACTTC. Protein sequence: CASSVGVGTETYEQYF.

On this clone: Sequence at one end of the junction differs from germline and may be a read error. This chain links TRBV6-5 with TRBJ2-4; 9 bases agree with TRBD1. The CDR3 sequence is 14 residues long. The germline V gene has CDR1 MNHEY and CDR2 SVGAGI. CDR3 DNA sequence: TGTGCCAGCAGGAAACAGGGGGCGTCGAACAGTCAGTACTTC. It specifies CASRKQGASNSQYF.

This clone occurred a few times. CDR3 in amino acids: CASSEQGATYEQYF. The CDR3 nucleotides are TGTGCCAGCAGTGAACAGGGGGCAACCTACGAGCAGTACTTC. V usage is TRBV2 and J usage is TRBJ2-7; 8 nucleotides match TRBD1. There are 14 residues in the CDR3. Germline values: CDR1 SNHLY, CDR2 FYNNEI. Unmatched junction bases numbered 2, after V lost 2 bases and J lost 2 bases.

This sequence joins TRBV2 and TRBJ1-2; D not resolved. The CDR3 has 15 residues. CDR1 is SNHLY, CDR2 FYNNEI, per germline. The V end was cut by 8 bases, the J end by 2 bases, with 18 bases between. Written as DNA, the CDR3 is TGTGCCAGCGGAGGAGAGGGCCGGTCAAACTATGGCTACACCTTC. Protein sequence: CASGGEGRSNYGYTF.

The CDR3 here is CASSIGTDTQYF. CDR3 DNA sequence: TGCGCCAGCAGTATAGGCACAGATACGCAGTATTTT. The chain combines TRBV5-1 with TRBJ2-3, with D uncertain. The CDR3 runs to 12 residues. Looked up from germline, CDR1 is SGHRS and CDR2 is YFSETQ. V lost 5 bases to trimming and J lost 1 base, with 5 bases between them. The entire variable domain, with the rest obtained from reference TRBV5-1 and TRBJ2-3, is as follows: KAGVTQTPRYLIKTRGQQVTLSCSPISGHRSVSWYQQTPGQGLQFLFEYFSETQRNKGNFPGRFSGRQFSNSRSEMNVSTLELGDSALYLCASSIGTDTQYFGPGTRLTVL.

The rearrangement joins TRBV5-6 to TRBJ1-2; D is perhaps TRBD1 (5 bases). Germline V gene data show CDR1 as SGHDT and CDR2 as YYEEEE. The length of the CDR3 is 15 residues. The V gene lost 1 base and the J gene lost 4 bases, with 14 bases spanning the gap. In DNA, the CDR3 is TGTGCCAGCAGCTTGATGGGTCAGGGTACCTATGGCTACACCTTC. As protein: CASSLMGQGTYGYTF. The variable domain in full, with the rest retrieved from reference TRBV5-6 and TRBJ1-2, is DAGVTQSPTHLIKTRGQQVTLRCSPKSGHDTVSWYQQALGQGPQFIFQYYEEEERQRGNFPDRFSGHQFPNYSSELNVNALLLGDSALYLCASSLMGQGTYGYTFGSGTRLTVV.

This chain joins TRBV20-1 and TRBJ2-5; TRBD2 aligns across 7 bases. Germline-derived CDR1 and CDR2 are DFQATT and SNEGSKA (reference sequence). J was trimmed by 10 bases and V by 6 bases; bases with no gene match: 8. The CDR3 has 11 amino acids. CDR3: CSARDYPHQYF. The CDR3 DNA follows: TGCAGTGCCCGGGACTACCCGCACCAGTACTTC.

The chain recombines TRBV4-2 with TRBJ1-5; TRBD1 aligns across 7 bases. CDR1 and CDR2 from the germline V gene are LGHNA and YNFKEQ. V lost 3 bases, J lost 0 bases, and 2 bases stayed unmatched. The CDR3 loop spans 15 amino acids. As DNA, the CDR3 is TGTGCCAGCAGCCAGGACAGGTATAGCAATCAGCCCCAGCATTTT. Residues: CASSQDRYSNQPQHF.

This clone turned up a few times. The chain couples TRBV28 to TRBJ1-2; D call uncertain. V lost 4 bases and J lost 3, with 9 bases in between. The CDR3 has 13 residues. From germline, CDR1 is MDHEN and CDR2 SYDVKM. CDR3: CASSWFKHYGYTF. In nucleotides, the CDR3 is TGTGCCAGCAGTTGGTTTAAGCACTATGGCTACACCTTC.

The genes are TRBV11-2 and TRBJ1-2; 8 positions match TRBD1. The CDR3 sequence is 15 residues long. Germline V gene sequence: CDR1 SGHAT, CDR2 FQNNGV. V lost 4 bases to trimming and J lost 0 bases; unmatched junction nucleotides: 4. In DNA, the CDR3 is TGTGCCAGCAGCTCCTACAGGGGGGCTAACTATGGCTACACCTTC. It translates to CASSSYRGANYGYTF.

The chain links TRBV28 to TRBJ1-2, with a tentative D call TRBD1 (5 bases). The CDR3 totals 14 residues. The germline V gene encodes CDR1 MDHEN and CDR2 SYDVKM. With 5 bases removed from V and 0 bases from J, the gap between germline ends came to 10 bases. Written as DNA, the CDR3 is TGTGCCAGCAGTCCGGGGGAAACTAACTATGGCTACACCTTC. This translates into CASSPGETNYGYTF.

V and J are TRBV5-4 and TRBJ2-7, with D maybe TRBD2 (6 bases). The CDR3 has 12 residues. V was cut by 5 bases and J by 7 bases, with 13 bases left in between. Germline V gives CDR1 SGHNT, CDR2 YYREEE (reference sequence). CDR3 in DNA: TGTGCCAGCAGTCCACCCGGGGGAGAGCAGTACTTC. It is translated as CASSPPGGEQYF.